This TCR beta chain originates from a study of T cells in Graves' hyperthyroidism and ophthalmopathy. Amplification yielded TCR beta CDR3 regions, with RNA transcripts as the source. The HTBI primer set was used in a first-round RT-PCR of the TCR CDR3. In TCRdb, the multiplex PCR reads were re-called with MiXCR into one record per CDR3 protein. Of 350,000 to 400,000 distinct CDR3 sequences in the sample, under 15% were seen once. The V segment lost 4 bases and the J segment 6 bases; nucleotides outside the gene matches: 9. The V gene's germline CDR1 is MDHEN and CDR2 SYDVKM. This CDR3 spans 18 amino acids. The study, taken as a whole, reports: Blood samples included most of the expanded thyroid clonotypes exceeding 0.001. Ophthalmopathy onset followed model prediction by a median about six months. Stable hyperthyroidism was told apart from ophthalmopathy by a model built on 13 V-J features.

In its sample, this clonotype was seen many times. Its antigen is not known. V is TRBV28 and J is TRBJ2-1; 16 bases align to TRBD2. This TCR was recovered from a woman between 25 and 40 years old with Graves' hyperthyroidism. The sequencing input was blood. As DNA, the CDR3 is TGTGCCAGCAGTTCGCCGGGACTAGCGGGAGGGCCTCGCAATGAGCAGTTCTTC. Translating gives CASSSPGLAGGPRNEQFF.